This T cell receptor beta chain was observed in a study of blood T cell repertoires in COVID-19. Across the study: Samples representing acute and convalescent COVID-19 were sourced from the United States, Italy and Spain. PBMCs, B-cell-depleted T cells, or T cells were the source of the cDNA or gDNA that made up the material.

Study processing details: Amplification of reference gene primers was used by the study to estimate nucleated cell counts. The assay was immunoSEQ multiplex PCR, and TCRdb's table has in-frame clones only and misses some. The V and J calls and clone size come from that table; D and trimming were worked out from the DNA. This repertoire shows more than 60,000 clones, around 80% found once; its top ten account for around 13%. Germline CDR1 and CDR2: SEHNR and FQNEAQ (reference sequence). The CDR3 extends over 14 amino acids. The V and J ends lost 2 bases and 3 bases respectively, with 8 bases between them.

This TCR was sampled from a woman older than 75 with acute or convalescent COVID-19. The sample comprised peripheral blood. The rearrangement links TRBV7-9 to TRBJ1-5; D gene unclear. For the CDR3, the DNA is TGTGCCAGCAGCTTACCCGGTCTCAATCAGCCCCAGCATTTT. Residues: CASSLPGLNQPQHF.